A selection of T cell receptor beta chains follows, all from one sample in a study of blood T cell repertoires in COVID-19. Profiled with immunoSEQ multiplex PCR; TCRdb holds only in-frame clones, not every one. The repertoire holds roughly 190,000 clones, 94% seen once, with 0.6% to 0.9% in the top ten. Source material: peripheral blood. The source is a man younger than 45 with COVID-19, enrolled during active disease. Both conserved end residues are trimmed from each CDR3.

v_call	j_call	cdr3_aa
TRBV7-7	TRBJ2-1	ASSFGVDYNEQF
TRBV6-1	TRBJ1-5	ASSEMRGDQPQH
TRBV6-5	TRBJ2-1	ASSGTSFSQQF
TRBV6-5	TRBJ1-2	ASSYGTGGGAYGYT
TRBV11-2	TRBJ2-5	ASSLGFAGGSETQY
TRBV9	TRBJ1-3	ASSVGGQSSGNTIY
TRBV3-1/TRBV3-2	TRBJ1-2	ASSQARVAGYT
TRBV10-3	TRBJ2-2	ATDTGQGSTGELF
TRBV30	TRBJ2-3	AWGAYTDTQY
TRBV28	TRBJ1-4	ASSRDREGEKLF
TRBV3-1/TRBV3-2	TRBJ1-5	ASSQGRDGQPQH
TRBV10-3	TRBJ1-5	AISGGTGDQPQH
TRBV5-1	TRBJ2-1	ASSLVRLAGVNEQF
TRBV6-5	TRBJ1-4	ASRDTINEKLF
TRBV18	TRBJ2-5	ASSPGQVQETQY
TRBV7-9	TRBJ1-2	ASSLGLTYGYT
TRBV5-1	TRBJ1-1	ASSPSGRGGTEAF
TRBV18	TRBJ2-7	ASSPQGHNSYEQY
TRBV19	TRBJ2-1	ASSRNRGPTYNEQF
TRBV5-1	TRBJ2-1	ASSLVAGRYNEQF
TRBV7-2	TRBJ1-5	ASSTRQGQPQH
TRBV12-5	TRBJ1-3	ASGLGRDRISGNTIY
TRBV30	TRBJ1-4	AWSPQGLTNEKLF
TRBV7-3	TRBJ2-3	ASSLGLALGGSTDTQY
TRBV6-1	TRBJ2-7	ASSELQANEQY
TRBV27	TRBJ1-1	ASSRSLNTEAF